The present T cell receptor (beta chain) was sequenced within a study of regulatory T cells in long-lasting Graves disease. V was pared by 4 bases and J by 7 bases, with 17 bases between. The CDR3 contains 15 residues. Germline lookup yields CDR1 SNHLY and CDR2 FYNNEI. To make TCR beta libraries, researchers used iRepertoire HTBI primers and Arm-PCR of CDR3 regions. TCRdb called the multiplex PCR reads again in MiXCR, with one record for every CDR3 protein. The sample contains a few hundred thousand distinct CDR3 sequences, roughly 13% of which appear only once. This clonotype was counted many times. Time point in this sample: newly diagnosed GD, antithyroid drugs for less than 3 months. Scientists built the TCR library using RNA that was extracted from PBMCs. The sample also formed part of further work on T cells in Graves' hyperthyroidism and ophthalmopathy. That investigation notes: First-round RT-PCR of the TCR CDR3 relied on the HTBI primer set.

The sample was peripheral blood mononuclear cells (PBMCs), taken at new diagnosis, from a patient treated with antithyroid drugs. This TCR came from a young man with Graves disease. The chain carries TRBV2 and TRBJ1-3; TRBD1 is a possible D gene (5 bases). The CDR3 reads CASSVGQGSGNTIYF. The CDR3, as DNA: TGTGCCAGCAGTGTGGGTCAGGGATCGGGGAACACCATATATTTT.